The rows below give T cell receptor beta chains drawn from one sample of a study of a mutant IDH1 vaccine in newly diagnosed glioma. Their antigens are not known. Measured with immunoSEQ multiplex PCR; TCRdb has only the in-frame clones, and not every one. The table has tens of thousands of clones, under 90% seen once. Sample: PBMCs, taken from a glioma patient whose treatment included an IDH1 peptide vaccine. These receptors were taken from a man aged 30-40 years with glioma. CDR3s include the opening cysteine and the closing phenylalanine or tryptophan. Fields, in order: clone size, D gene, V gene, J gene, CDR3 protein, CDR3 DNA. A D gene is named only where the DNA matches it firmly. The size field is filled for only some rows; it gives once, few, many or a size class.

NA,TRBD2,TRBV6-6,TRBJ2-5,CASSYRGEETQYF,TGTGCCAGCAGTTACCGGGGGGAAGAGACCCAGTACTTC
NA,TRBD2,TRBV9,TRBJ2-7,CASSVEPSGDYEQYF,TGTGCCAGCAGCGTAGAGCCTAGCGGGGACTACGAGCAGTACTTC
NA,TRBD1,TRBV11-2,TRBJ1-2,CASSFMDRTNYGYTF,TGTGCCAGCAGCTTTATGGACAGGACCAACTATGGCTACACCTTC
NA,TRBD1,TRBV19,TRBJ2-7,CASSRGTGYYEQYF,TGTGCCAGTAGTAGGGGGACAGGGTACTACGAGCAGTACTTC
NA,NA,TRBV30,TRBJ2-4,CAWSSTTVRLAKNIQYF,TGTGCCTGGAGTTCCACGACAGTACGCCTAGCCAAAAACATTCAGTACTTC
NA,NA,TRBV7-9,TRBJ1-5,CASSSDIGTGNQPQHF,TGTGCCAGCAGCTCTGACATTGGGACGGGCAATCAGCCCCAGCATTTT
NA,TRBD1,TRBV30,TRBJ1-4,CAWRAGTGGFMATNEKLFF,TGTGCCTGGAGGGCCGGGACAGGGGGCTTCATGGCAACTAATGAAAAACTGTTTTTT
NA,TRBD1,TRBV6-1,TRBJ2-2,CASSENPDRGSGELFF,TGTGCCAGCAGTGAAAACCCGGACAGGGGATCCGGGGAGCTGTTTTTT
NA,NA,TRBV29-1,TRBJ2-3,CSVSPRRSPNTQYF,TGCAGCGTCTCTCCGAGGCGAAGCCCCAATACGCAGTATTTT
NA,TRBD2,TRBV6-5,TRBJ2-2,CASSRLAGFYGELFF,TGTGCCAGCAGTCGGCTAGCGGGGTTTTACGGGGAGCTGTTTTTT
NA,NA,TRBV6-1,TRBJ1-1,CASSEWPGRTEAFF,TGTGCCAGCAGTGAATGGCCGGGGCGCACTGAAGCTTTCTTT
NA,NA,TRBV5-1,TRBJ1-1,CASSARDTSGGTEAFF,TGCGCCAGCAGCGCCCGGGACACGTCCGGGGGCACTGAAGCTTTCTTT
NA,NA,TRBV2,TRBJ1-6,CASTQVINSPLHF,TGTGCCAGCACGCAGGTGATTAATTCACCCCTCCACTTT
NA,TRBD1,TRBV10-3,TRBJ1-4,CAISRTGANEKLFF,TGTGCCATCAGTCGGACAGGAGCCAATGAAAAACTGTTTTTT
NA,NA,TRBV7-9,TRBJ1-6,CASSQGGAAYNSPLHF,TGTGCCAGCAGCCAAGGGGGGGCCGCTTATAATTCACCCCTCCACTTT
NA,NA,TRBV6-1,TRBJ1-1,CASSDQVNTEAFF,TGTGCCAGCAGTGATCAGGTGAACACTGAAGCTTTCTTT
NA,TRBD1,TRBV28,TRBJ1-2,CASSSGQGVFGYTF,TGTGCCAGCAGTTCCGGACAGGGGGTATTTGGCTACACCTTC
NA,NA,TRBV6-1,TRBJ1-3,CASSARSSGNTIYF,TGTGCCAGCAGTGCGCGGTCCTCTGGAAACACCATATATTTT
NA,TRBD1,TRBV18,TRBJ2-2,CASSPHPGQPNTGELFF,TGTGCCAGCTCACCACATCCGGGACAGCCGAACACCGGGGAGCTGTTTTTT
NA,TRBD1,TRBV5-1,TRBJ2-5,CASSSSGTGGVETQYF,TGCGCCAGCAGCTCATCCGGGACAGGGGGCGTAGAGACCCAGTACTTC
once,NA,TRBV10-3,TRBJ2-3,CAISRAPRSTDTQYF,TGTGCCATCAGCAGGGCGCCCCGCAGCACAGATACGCAGTATTTT
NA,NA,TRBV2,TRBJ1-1,CASTPPRTEAFF,TGTGCCAGCACCCCGCCGCGCACTGAAGCTTTCTTT
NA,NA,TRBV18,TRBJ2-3,CASSPQGSDTQYF,TGTGCCAGCTCACCGCAGGGCTCAGATACGCAGTATTTT
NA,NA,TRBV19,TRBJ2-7,CASSIIGRPYEQYF,TGTGCCAGTAGTATTATCGGCAGACCCTACGAGCAGTACTTC
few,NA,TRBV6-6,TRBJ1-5,CASSYSGGYQPQHF,TGTGCCAGCAGTTACTCGGGCGGCTATCAGCCCCAGCATTTT
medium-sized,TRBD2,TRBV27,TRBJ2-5,CASRPLPRTSGDETQYF,TGTGCCAGCAGACCTCTCCCCCGGACTAGCGGGGATGAGACCCAGTACTTC
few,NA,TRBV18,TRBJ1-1,CASSRSPTRLLNTEAFF,TGTGCCAGCTCCAGATCCCCCACGAGACTCTTGAACACTGAAGCTTTCTTT
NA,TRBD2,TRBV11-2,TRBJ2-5,CASTKSGGPETQYF,TGTGCCAGCACCAAAAGCGGGGGACCAGAGACCCAGTACTTC
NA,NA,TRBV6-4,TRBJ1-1,CASRLDGGNGEAFF,TGTGCCAGCAGGTTGGACGGGGGGAATGGGGAGGCTTTCTTT
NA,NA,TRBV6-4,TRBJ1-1,CASSQTGLNTEAFF,TGTGCCAGCAGCCAGACAGGACTTAACACTGAAGCTTTCTTT
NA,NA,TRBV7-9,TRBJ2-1,CASSHGGQLYEQFF,TGTGCCAGCAGCCACGGGGGACAGCTGTATGAGCAGTTCTTC
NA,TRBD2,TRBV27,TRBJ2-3,CASSLAGGQADTQYF,TGTGCCAGCAGTTTAGCGGGGGGCCAGGCAGATACGCAGTATTTT
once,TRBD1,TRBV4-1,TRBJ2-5,CASSQDRGQETQYF,TGCGCCAGCAGCCAAGACAGGGGGCAAGAGACCCAGTACTTC
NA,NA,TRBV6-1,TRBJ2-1,CASSVSRTEQFF,TGTGCCAGCAGTGTCTCGAGGACCGAGCAGTTCTTC
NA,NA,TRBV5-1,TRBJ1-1,CASSGTRETEAFF,TGCGCCAGCAGCGGAACCCGGGAGACTGAAGCTTTCTTT
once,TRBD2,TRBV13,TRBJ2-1,CASSDRTRSSGRLF,TGTGCCAGCAGCGACCGGACTAGGTCCTCGGGTAGACTCTTC
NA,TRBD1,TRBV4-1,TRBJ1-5,CASSQVDRDNQPQHF,TGCGCCAGCAGCCAAGTGGACAGGGACAATCAGCCCCAGCATTTT
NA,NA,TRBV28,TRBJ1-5,CASSSSQLQPQHF,TGTGCCAGCAGTTCCTCCCAGTTACAGCCCCAGCATTTT
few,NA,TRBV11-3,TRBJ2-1,CASSFSSSYNEQFF,TGTGCCAGCAGCTTTAGTAGCTCCTACAATGAGCAGTTCTTC
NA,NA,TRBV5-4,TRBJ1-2,CASSSPPGAGYTF,TGTGCCAGCAGCTCCCCCCCGGGAGCCGGCTACACCTTC
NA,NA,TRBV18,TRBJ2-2,CASSQREGTGELFF,TGTGCCAGCTCACAGAGGGAAGGCACCGGGGAGCTGTTTTTT
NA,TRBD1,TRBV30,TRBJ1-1,CASTGAGNTEAFF,TGTGCCTCTACAGGGGCTGGGAACACTGAAGCTTTCTTT
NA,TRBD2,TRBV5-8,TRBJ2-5,CASSWGREGRETQYF,TGTGCCAGCAGCTGGGGACGGGAGGGACGAGAGACCCAGTACTTC